The 13 T cell receptor beta chains reported below all come from one sample, sequenced in a study of blood T cell repertoires in COVID-19. The assay was immunoSEQ multiplex PCR, and TCRdb's table has in-frame clones only and misses some. Here the sample spans over 55,000 clones, around nine tenths being singletons. Sequencing was done on a sample of peripheral blood. The receptor source for this set is a human donor in a cohort sampled during active COVID-19.

The rearrangement links TRBV19 to TRBJ2-7; TRBD2 matches 12 bases. The germline V gene encodes CDR1 LNHDA and CDR2 SQIVND (reference sequence). Germline trimming cut 5 bases from V and 2 bases from J; bases unmatched to any gene: 16. The CDR3 loop spans 19 amino acids. The CDR3 DNA reads TGTGCCAGTAGTCCTTCCGGACTAGCGGGGATCGGGCGCCCCTACGAGCAGTACTTC. Residues: CASSPSGLAGIGRPYEQYF.

The chain recombines TRBV12-3 or TRBV12-4 with TRBJ1-1; TRBD1 is a possible D gene (6 bases). CDR3 size: 13 residues. The germline V and J ends were trimmed by 7 bases and 4 bases, with 13 bases remaining between them. This CDR3 is CASKKQGGTEAFF. The CDR3 nucleotides read TGTGCCAGCAAGAAACAGGGTGGCACTGAAGCTTTCTTT.

This sequence joins TRBV11-2 and TRBJ1-2; possibly TRBD1 for D (5 bases). Germline V lookup: CDR1 SGHAT, CDR2 FQNNGV. The CDR3 loop spans 18 amino acids. Trimming cost V 4 bases and J 4 bases, with 25 bases left between them. Here the CDR3 reads CASSSLMGGDRDLYGYTF. CDR3 sequence (DNA): TGTGCCAGCAGCTCACTCATGGGTGGAGACAGAGACCTCTATGGCTACACCTTC.

The chain combines TRBV5-4 with TRBJ2-7; tentatively, D is TRBD2 (6 bases). The germline gives CDR1 SGHNT, CDR2 YYREEE (reference sequence). V was cut by 2 bases and J by 7 bases, with 10 bases left in between. The length of the CDR3 is 12 residues. CDR3 sequence: CASSFGAGEQYF. Written as DNA, the CDR3 is TGTGCCAGCAGCTTTGGGGCGGGGGAGCAGTACTTC.

The chain recombines TRBV3-1 (or the pseudogene TRBV3-2) with TRBJ1-2; TRBD1 matches at 8 bases. V shed 4 bases and J 8 bases; nucleotides not matched to a gene: 12. The germline gives CDR1 LGHDT, CDR2 YNNKEL (reference sequence). There are 15 residues in the CDR3. Here the CDR3 reads CASSPSGQGNWGYTF. The CDR3 DNA is TGTGCCAGCAGCCCCTCCGGACAGGGAAATTGGGGCTACACCTTC.

The chain recombines TRBV7-9 with TRBJ1-1; D is unresolved. Germline V gene data show CDR1 as SEHNR and CDR2 as FQNEAQ (reference sequence). CDR3 length: 12 amino acids. Trimming cost V 6 bases and J 5 bases, with 10 bases left between them. The CDR3 DNA is TGTGCCAGCAGTCGCGGTTCGACTGAAGCTTTCTTT. Its protein product is CASSRGSTEAFF.

Only a few counts were recorded for this clone. The chain couples TRBV12-3 or TRBV12-4 to TRBJ1-5, with D uncertain. V lost 5 bases, J lost 4 bases, and 9 bases lay in between. CDR3 length equals 13 residues. The CDR3 protein is CASSPSQNQPQHF. Written as DNA, the CDR3 is TGTGCCAGCAGTCCATCCCAAAATCAGCCCCAGCATTTT.

This chain links TRBV10-3 with TRBJ2-2; D is uncertain. The ends were cut back, 8 bases at V and 4 bases at J, with 11 bases in the middle. The germline gives CDR1 ENHRY, CDR2 SYGVKD. The CDR3 extends over 13 amino acids. Here the CDR3 reads CAIYTEITGELFF. CDR3 DNA: TGTGCCATCTATACAGAGATCACCGGGGAGCTGTTTTTT.

The V and J genes are TRBV28 and TRBJ1-2, with 10 bases that match TRBD1. The CDR3 extends over 14 amino acids. V dropped 6 bases and J dropped 2; count of bases not matched to a gene: 3. Germline CDR1 and CDR2: MDHEN and SYDVKM. The CDR3: CASREGQGNYGYTF. CDR3 DNA sequence: TGTGCCAGCAGGGAGGGACAGGGGAACTATGGCTACACCTTC.

V usage is TRBV9 and J usage is TRBJ2-7; a possible D gene is TRBD2 (5 bases). Germline V gene sequence: CDR1 SGDLS, CDR2 YYNGEE. V gave up 0 bases and J gave up 3 bases, with 13 bases separating them. This CDR3 contains 15 residues. Here the CDR3 DNA reads TGTGCCAGCAGCGTAGGAGAGGGCTCAATCTACGAGCAGTACTTC. This sequence encodes CASSVGEGSIYEQYF. Supplemented by reference TRBV9 and TRBJ2-7, the full variable domain reads DSGVTQTPKHLITATGQRVTLRCSPRSGDLSVYWYQQSLDQGLQFLIQYYNGEERAKGNILERFSAQQFPDLHSELNLSSLELGDSALYFCASSVGEGSIYEQYFGPGTRLTVT.

V and J are TRBV19 and TRBJ2-3; possibly TRBD1 for D (7 bases). CDR1 and CDR2 from the germline V gene are LNHDA and SQIVND (reference sequence). The CDR3 length is 16 residues. Trimming shortened V by 3 bases and J by 2 bases, and 15 bases separated the two germline ends. In DNA, the CDR3 is TGTGCCAGTAGTATTGCGGGGACAGTGTTCACAGATACGCAGTATTTT. Residues: CASSIAGTVFTDTQYF.

This chain links TRBV28 with TRBJ2-7, with 7 bases aligning to TRBD2. Germline V gives CDR1 MDHEN, CDR2 SYDVKM. After removal of 5 bases from V and 5 bases from J, the junction contained 12 bases not matched to a gene. The CDR3 is 15 residues long. The CDR3 bases are TGTGCCAGCAGTGGGAGACTAGCCATAAAACACGAGCAGTACTTC. Residues: CASSGRLAIKHEQYF.

The gene calls are TRBV28 and TRBJ1-5; a possible D gene is TRBD1 (5 bases). V lost 1 base and J 10 bases, leaving 23 bases between the germline ends. Looked up from germline, CDR1 is MDHEN and CDR2 is SYDVKM. This CDR3 has 17 residues. The CDR3 DNA follows: TGTGCCAGCAGTTTATCCCCACGACCTGGGGGGAGGTTCCCCCAGCATTTT. As protein: CASSLSPRPGGRFPQHF.